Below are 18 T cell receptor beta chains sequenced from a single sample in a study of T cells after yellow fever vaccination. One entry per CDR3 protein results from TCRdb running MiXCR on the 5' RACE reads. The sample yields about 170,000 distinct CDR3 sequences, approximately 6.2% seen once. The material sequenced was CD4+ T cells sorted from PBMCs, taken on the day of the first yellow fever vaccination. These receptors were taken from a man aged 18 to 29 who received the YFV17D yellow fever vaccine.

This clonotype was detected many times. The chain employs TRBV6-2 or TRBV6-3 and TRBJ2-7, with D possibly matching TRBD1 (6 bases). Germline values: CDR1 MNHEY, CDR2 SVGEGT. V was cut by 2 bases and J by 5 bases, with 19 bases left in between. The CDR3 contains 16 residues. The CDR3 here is CASSYHNTGKRDEQYF. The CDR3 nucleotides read TGTGCCAGCAGTTACCATAACACAGGGAAGAGGGACGAGCAGTACTTC.

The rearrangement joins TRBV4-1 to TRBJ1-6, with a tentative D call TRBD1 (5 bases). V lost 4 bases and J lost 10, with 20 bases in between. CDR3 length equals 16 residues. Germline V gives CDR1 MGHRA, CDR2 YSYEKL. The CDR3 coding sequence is TGCGCCAGCAGCCGGCCCGACCTAGGGGAAGGCTCACCCCTCCACTTT. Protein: CASSRPDLGEGSPLHF.

The CDR3 is CASSPSSDPGQGYGYTF. DNA of the CDR3: TGCGCCAGCAGCCCATCCTCAGATCCGGGACAGGGCTATGGCTACACCTTC. This chain joins TRBV4-1 and TRBJ1-2; 9 bases fit TRBD1. Looked up from germline, CDR1 is MGHRA and CDR2 is YSYEKL. V was pared by 4 bases and J by 4 bases, with 13 bases of the junction left unmatched. This CDR3 has 17 amino acids.

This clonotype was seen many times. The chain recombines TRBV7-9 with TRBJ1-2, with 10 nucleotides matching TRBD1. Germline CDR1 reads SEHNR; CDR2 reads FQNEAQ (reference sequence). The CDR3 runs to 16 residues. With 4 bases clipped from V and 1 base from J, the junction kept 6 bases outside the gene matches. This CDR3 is CASSSAGQGLNYGYTF. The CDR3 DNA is TGTGCCAGCAGCTCCGCGGGACAGGGGCTTAACTATGGCTACACCTTC.

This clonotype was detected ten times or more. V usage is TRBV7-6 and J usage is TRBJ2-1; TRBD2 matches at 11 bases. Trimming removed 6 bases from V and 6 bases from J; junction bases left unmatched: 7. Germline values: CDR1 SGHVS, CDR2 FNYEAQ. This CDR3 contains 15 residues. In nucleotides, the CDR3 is TGTGCCAGCAGGTCTAGCGGGGGGACGGCCAATGAGCAGTTCTTC. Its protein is CASRSSGGTANEQFF.

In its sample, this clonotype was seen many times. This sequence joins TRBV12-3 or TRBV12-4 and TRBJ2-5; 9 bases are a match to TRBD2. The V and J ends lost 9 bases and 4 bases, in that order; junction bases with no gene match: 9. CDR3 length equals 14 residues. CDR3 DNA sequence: TGTGCCAGTGCTAGGAGCGGGGGGCCAGAGACCCAGTACTTC. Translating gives CASARSGGPETQYF.

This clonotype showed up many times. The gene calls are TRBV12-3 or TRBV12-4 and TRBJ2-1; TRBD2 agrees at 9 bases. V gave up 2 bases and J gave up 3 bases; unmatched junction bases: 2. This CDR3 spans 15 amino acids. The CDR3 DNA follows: TGTGCCAGCAGTTTAAGGCGGGGGGGCTACAATGAGCAGTTCTTC. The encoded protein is CASSLRRGGYNEQFF.

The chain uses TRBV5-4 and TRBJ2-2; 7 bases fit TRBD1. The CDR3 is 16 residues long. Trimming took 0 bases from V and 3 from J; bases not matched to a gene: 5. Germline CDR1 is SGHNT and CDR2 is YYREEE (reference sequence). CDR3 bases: TGTGCCAGCAGCTTGGGTGGCAGGGGGTACACCGGGGAGCTGTTTTTT. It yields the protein CASSLGGRGYTGELFF.

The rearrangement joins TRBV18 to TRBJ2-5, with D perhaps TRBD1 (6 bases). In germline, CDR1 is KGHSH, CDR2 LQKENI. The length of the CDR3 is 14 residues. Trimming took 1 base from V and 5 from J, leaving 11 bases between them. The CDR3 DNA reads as TGTGCCAGCTCACCACTGACAGGCCGGGAGACCCAGTACTTC. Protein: CASSPLTGRETQYF.

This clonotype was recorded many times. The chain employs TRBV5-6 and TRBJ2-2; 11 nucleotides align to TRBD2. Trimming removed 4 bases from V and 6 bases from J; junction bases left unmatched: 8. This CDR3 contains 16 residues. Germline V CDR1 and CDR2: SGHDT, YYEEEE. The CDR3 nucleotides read TGTGCCAGCAGCGTCCTTCTAGCGGGGGGACCCGGGGAGCTGTTTTTT. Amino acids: CASSVLLAGGPGELFF.

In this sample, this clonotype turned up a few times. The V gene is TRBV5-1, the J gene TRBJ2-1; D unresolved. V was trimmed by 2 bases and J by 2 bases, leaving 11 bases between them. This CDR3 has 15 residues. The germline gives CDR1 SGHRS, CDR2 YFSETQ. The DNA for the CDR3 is TGCGCCAGCAGCTTAGAAAGCGAAACCTACAATGAGCAGTTCTTC. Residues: CASSLESETYNEQFF.

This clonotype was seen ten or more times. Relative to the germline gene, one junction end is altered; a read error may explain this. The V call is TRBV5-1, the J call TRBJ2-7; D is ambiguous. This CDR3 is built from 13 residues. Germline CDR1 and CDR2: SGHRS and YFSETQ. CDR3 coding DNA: TGCGCCAGCAGTTTGGAGACATCCTACGAGCAGTACTTC. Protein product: CASSLETSYEQYF. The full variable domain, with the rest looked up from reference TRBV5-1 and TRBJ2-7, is KAGVTQTPRYLIKTRGQQVTLSCSPISGHRSVSWYQQTPGQGLQFLFEYFSETQRNKGNFPGRFSGRQFSNSRSEMNVSTLELGDSALYLCASSLETSYEQYFGPGTRLTVT.

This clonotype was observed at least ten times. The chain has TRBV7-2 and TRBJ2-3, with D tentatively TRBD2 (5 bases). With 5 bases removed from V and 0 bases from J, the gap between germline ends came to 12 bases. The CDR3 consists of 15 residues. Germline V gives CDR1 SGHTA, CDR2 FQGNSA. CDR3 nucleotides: TGTGCCAGCAGCCGAGGACTCGCTAGCACAGATACGCAGTATTTT. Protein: CASSRGLASTDTQYF.

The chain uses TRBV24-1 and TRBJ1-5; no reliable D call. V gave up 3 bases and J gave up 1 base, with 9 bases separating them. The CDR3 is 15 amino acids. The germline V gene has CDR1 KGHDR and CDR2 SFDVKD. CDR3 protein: CATSDTRVSNQPQHF. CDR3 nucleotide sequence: TGTGCCACCAGTGATACCCGGGTAAGCAATCAGCCCCAGCATTTT.

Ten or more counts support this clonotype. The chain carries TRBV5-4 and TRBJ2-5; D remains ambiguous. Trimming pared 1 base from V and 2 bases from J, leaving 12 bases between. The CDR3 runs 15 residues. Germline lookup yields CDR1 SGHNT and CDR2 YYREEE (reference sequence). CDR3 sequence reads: CASSLPSGPQETQYF. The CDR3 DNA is TGTGCCAGCAGCTTGCCGTCGGGTCCTCAAGAGACCCAGTACTTC.

The CDR3 region is CASSQGTSGGGVLETQYF. CDR3 DNA sequence: TGCGCCAGCAGCCAAGGGACTAGCGGGGGAGGCGTTCTAGAGACCCAGTACTTC. The rearrangement uses TRBV4-1 and TRBJ2-5, with 13 bases matching TRBD2. The CDR3 has 18 residues. Trimming removed 1 base from V and 4 bases from J; junction bases left unmatched: 9. The germline gives CDR1 MGHRA, CDR2 YSYEKL.

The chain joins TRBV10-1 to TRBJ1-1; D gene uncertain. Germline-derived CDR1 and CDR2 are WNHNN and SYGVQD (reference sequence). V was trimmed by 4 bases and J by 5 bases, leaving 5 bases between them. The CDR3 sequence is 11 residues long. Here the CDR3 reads CASSAGTEAFF. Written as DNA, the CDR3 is TGCGCCAGCAGTGCGGGGACTGAAGCTTTCTTT.

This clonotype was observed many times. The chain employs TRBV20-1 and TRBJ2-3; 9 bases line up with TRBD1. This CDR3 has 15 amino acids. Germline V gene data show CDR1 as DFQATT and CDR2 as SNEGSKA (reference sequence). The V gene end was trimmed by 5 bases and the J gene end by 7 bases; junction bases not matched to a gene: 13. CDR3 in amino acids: CSAAPGTGTPYTQYF. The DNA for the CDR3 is TGCAGTGCTGCCCCCGGGACAGGGACCCCCTATACGCAGTATTTT.